This entry lists 15 T cell receptor beta chains sequenced from one sample in a study of OX40 agonist ivuxolimab in advanced cancers. Profiled with immunoSEQ multiplex PCR; TCRdb holds only in-frame clones, not every one. The profile shows about 88,000 clones, about 86% of them singletons. The sequencing used CD4+ or CD8+ T cells sorted from blood, collected in a trial of the OX40 agonist ivuxolimab. Receptors were obtained from an adult with an advanced solid tumor such as melanoma, head and neck, liver or kidney cancer.

The chain recombines TRBV11-3 with TRBJ2-5, with D perhaps TRBD2 (6 bases). The CDR3 is 16 residues long. CDR1 SGHNT and CDR2 YENEEA come from the germline V gene. With 0 bases removed from V and 4 bases from J, the gap between germline ends came to 15 bases. This CDR3 reads CASSLDGGQAGETQYF. Here the CDR3 DNA reads TGTGCCAGCAGCTTAGATGGAGGGCAAGCGGGAGAGACCCAGTACTTC. Filled out from reference TRBV11-3 and TRBJ2-5, the complete variable domain reads EAGVVQSPRYKIIEKKQPVAFWCNPISGHNTLYWYLQNLGQGPELLIRYENEEAVDDSQLPKDRFSAERLKGVDSTLKIQPAELGDSAVYLCASSLDGGQAGETQYFGPGTRLLVL.

The chain couples TRBV5-4 to TRBJ1-2; 7 positions agree with TRBD1. This CDR3 has 14 residues. V lost 6 bases to trimming and J lost 0 bases; unmatched junction nucleotides: 5. Germline lookup yields CDR1 SGHNT and CDR2 YYREEE (reference sequence). The CDR3 spells CASTDRASNYGYTF. The CDR3 DNA reads TGTGCCAGCACCGACAGGGCCTCTAACTATGGCTACACCTTC.

This clone was seen once. The V gene is TRBV2, the J gene TRBJ2-5; D is undetermined. The CDR3 totals 15 residues. Trimming stripped 0 bases from V and 5 bases from J, with 13 bases between. Germline CDR1 reads SNHLY; CDR2 reads FYNNEI. CDR3 sequence: CASSEALGSGETQYF. DNA for the CDR3: TGTGCCAGCAGTGAAGCGCTTGGGTCTGGGGAGACCCAGTACTTC.

The chain is built from TRBV11-2 and TRBJ2-1; 9 bases match TRBD1. V dropped 1 base and J dropped 6; count of bases not matched to a gene: 4. Germline V gene sequence: CDR1 SGHAT, CDR2 FQNNGV. CDR3 length: 15 residues. CDR3: CASSLGGTGSNEQFF. CDR3 sequence (DNA): TGTGCCAGCAGCTTAGGCGGGACAGGGAGCAATGAGCAGTTCTTC.

The chain employs TRBV14 and TRBJ2-2; D gene uncertain. V was shortened by 0 bases and J by 4 bases, with 12 bases between the two germline ends. The CDR3 sequence is 16 residues long. Germline V gene sequence: CDR1 SGHDN, CDR2 FVKESK. CDR3 residues: CASSQDLVQPTGELFF. In nucleotides, the CDR3 is TGTGCCAGCAGCCAAGATCTCGTTCAGCCCACCGGGGAGCTGTTTTTT.

The chain has TRBV5-8 and TRBJ2-5, with TRBD1 matching over 9 bases. The CDR3 consists of 14 residues. The germline gives CDR1 SGHTS, CDR2 YDEGEE. With V trimmed by 2 bases and J by 5 bases, 4 bases remained unmatched. This chain's CDR3 is CASSFHRGRETQYF. In DNA form, the CDR3 reads TGTGCCAGCAGCTTCCACAGGGGGCGGGAGACCCAGTACTTC. Full variable domain (remainder filled in from reference TRBV5-8 and TRBJ2-5): EAGVTQSPTHLIKTRGQQATLRCSPISGHTSVYWYQQALGLGLQFLLWYDEGEERNRGNFPPRFSGRQFPNYSSELNVNALELEDSALYLCASSFHRGRETQYFGPGTRLLVL.

V and J are TRBV9 and TRBJ2-7, with 8 positions matching TRBD2. Germline V gives CDR1 SGDLS, CDR2 YYNGEE. V gave up 0 bases and J gave up 3 bases; unmatched junction bases: 8. CDR3 length: 16 residues. The CDR3 DNA is TGTGCCAGCAGCGTAGGACTAGCGTACGAAAACTACGAGCAGTACTTC. Protein sequence: CASSVGLAYENYEQYF.

The chain links TRBV25-1 to TRBJ2-3; 9 bases line up with TRBD1. This CDR3 region has 15 residues. V lost 1 base, J lost 1 base, and 0 bases stayed unmatched. The germline gives CDR1 MGHDK, CDR2 SYGVNS. For the CDR3, the DNA is TGTGCCAGCAGTGAATGGACAGGGGGCACAGATACGCAGTATTTT. Translating gives CASSEWTGGTDTQYF.

The V call is TRBV5-4, the J call TRBJ1-4, with D possibly being TRBD1 (6 bases). Germline V gene sequence: CDR1 SGHNT, CDR2 YYREEE (reference sequence). V was pared by 9 bases and J by 3 bases, with 15 bases between. This CDR3 region has 14 residues. DNA for the CDR3: TGTGCCACCAACCCTGGGGGGCCTAATGAAAAACTGTTTTTT. Translating gives CATNPGGPNEKLFF. Complete variable domain (other parts from reference TRBV5-4 and TRBJ1-4): ETGVTQSPTHLIKTRGQQVTLRCSSQSGHNTVSWYQQALGQGPQFIFQYYREEENGRGNFPPRFSGLQFPNYSSELNVNALELDDSALYLCATNPGGPNEKLFFGSGTQLSVL.

This chain connects TRBV27 to TRBJ2-7, with D possibly TRBD1 on 6 matching bases. This CDR3 has 15 amino acids. Per germline, CDR1 MNHEY and CDR2 SMNVEV (reference sequence). Deletions cut 5 bases from V and 2 bases from J, with 16 bases between. CDR3 sequence (DNA): TGTGCCAGCAGTCCACAGGGTTTTCAAACCTACGAGCAGTACTTC. Translating gives CASSPQGFQTYEQYF.

The V gene is TRBV7-2, the J gene TRBJ1-1, with D perhaps TRBD1 (6 bases). Germline CDR1 and CDR2: SGHTA and FQGNSA. The CDR3 runs 14 residues. Trimming took 5 bases from V and 1 from J, leaving 11 bases between them. CDR3 in amino acids: CASSLQGRNTEAFF. In DNA, the CDR3 is TGTGCCAGCAGCCTACAGGGTAGGAACACTGAAGCTTTCTTT.

The chain recombines TRBV6-6 with TRBJ2-7; 13 bases are a match to TRBD2. CDR3 size: 15 residues. Germline trimming cut 6 bases from V and 3 bases from J; bases unmatched to any gene: 5. The germline gives CDR1 MNHNY, CDR2 SVGAGI (reference sequence). The DNA for the CDR3 is TGTGCCAGCAGCTCGACTAGCGGGGGGTTCTACGAGCAGTACTTC. Its translation is CASSSTSGGFYEQYF.

This clone was picked up one time. The chain is built from TRBV9 and TRBJ2-7, with 7 bases fitting TRBD1. The CDR3 has 15 amino acids. Unmatched junction bases numbered 3, after V lost 0 bases and J lost 0 bases. Per germline, CDR1 SGDLS and CDR2 YYNGEE. As DNA, the CDR3 is TGTGCCAGCAGCGTAGCTACAGGGGTCTCCTACGAGCAGTACTTC. Protein product: CASSVATGVSYEQYF.

CDR3 sequence: CASSPTKNTEAFF. CDR3 coding DNA: TGTGCCAGCTCACCTACGAAGAACACTGAAGCTTTCTTT. The chain recombines TRBV18 with TRBJ1-1; D uncertain. The CDR3 extends over 13 amino acids. Trimming took 3 bases from V and 1 from J, leaving 6 bases between them. The V gene's germline CDR1 is KGHSH and CDR2 LQKENI.

This clone was recorded only once. The genes are TRBV7-9 and TRBJ2-6; 11 bases are shared with TRBD1. The V and J ends lost 5 bases and 4 bases, in that order; junction bases with no gene match: 7. CDR1 and CDR2 (germline): SEHNR, FQNEAQ (reference sequence). The CDR3 is 17 residues long. The CDR3 reads CASSQGQGVSGANVLTF. The CDR3 nucleotides read TGTGCCAGCAGCCAGGGACAGGGGGTCTCAGGGGCCAACGTCCTGACTTTC.